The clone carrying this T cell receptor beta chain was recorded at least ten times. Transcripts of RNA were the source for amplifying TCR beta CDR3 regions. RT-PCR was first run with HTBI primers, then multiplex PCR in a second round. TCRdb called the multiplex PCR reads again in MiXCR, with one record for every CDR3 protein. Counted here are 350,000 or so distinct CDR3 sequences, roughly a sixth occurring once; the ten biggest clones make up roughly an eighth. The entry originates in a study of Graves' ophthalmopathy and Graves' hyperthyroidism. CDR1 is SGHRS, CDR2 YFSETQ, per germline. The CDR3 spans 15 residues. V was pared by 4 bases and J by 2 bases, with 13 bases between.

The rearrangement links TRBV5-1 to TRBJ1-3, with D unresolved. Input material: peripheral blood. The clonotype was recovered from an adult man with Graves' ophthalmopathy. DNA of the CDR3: TGCGCCAGCAGCCCTACCTGGGGAGCTGGAAACACCATATATTTT. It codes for CASSPTWGAGNTIYF.